The 25 T cell receptor beta chains given below trace back to one sample, sequenced in a study of T cells after yellow fever vaccination. MiXCR, applied by TCRdb to the 5' RACE reads, yields one record per CDR3 protein. The table shows some 110,000 distinct CDR3 sequences, with about 7% occurring only once. The starting material was CD4+ T cells sorted from PBMCs, obtained more than 8 days after the first yellow fever vaccination. These receptors were taken from a man aged 18 to 35 who received the YFV17D yellow fever vaccine.

This clonotype has a count of ten or more. The J gene is TRBJ2-7, the V gene TRBV21-1; the listed D gene, TRBD1, was not tested against the DNA. TRBV21-1 is termed a pseudogene. This CDR3 is built from 14 residues. In DNA form, the CDR3 reads TGTGCCAGCAGCAAAGATAGGGACACCTACGAGCAGTACTTC. Its translation: CASSKDRDTYEQYF.

Ten or more counts support this clonotype. A read error may produce the germline difference seen at one junction end. V gene TRBV18 combines with J gene TRBJ2-1; D is possibly TRBD2 (6 bases). Per the germline V gene, CDR1 is KGHSH and CDR2 is LQKENI. CDR3 length: 13 residues. CDR3 residues: CASSPREYNEQFF. Written as DNA, the CDR3 is TGTGCCAGCTCCCCACGGGAGTACAATGAGCAGTTCTTC.

This clonotype was counted many times. This chain joins TRBV7-9 and TRBJ2-5, with D perhaps given as TRBD1 or TRBD2 (6 bases each). With 1 base removed from V and 4 bases from J, the gap between germline ends came to 16 bases. Germline CDR1 reads SEHNR; CDR2 reads FQNEAQ (reference sequence). CDR3 length: 16 amino acids. The CDR3 region is CASSLGRARGGETQYF. For the CDR3, the DNA is TGTGCCAGCAGCTTAGGTCGTGCCAGGGGAGGAGAGACCCAGTACTTC.

This clonotype was detected only a few times. V gene TRBV6-5 combines with J gene TRBJ2-1; 9 nucleotides match TRBD2. Germline loops: CDR1 MNHEY, CDR2 SVGAGI. J lost 4 bases, V lost 7 bases, and 11 bases had no gene match. The CDR3 extends over 16 amino acids. The CDR3 region has the DNA TGTGCCAGCAACATCCCGCGGGGGGGCGGGTACAATGAGCAGTTCTTC. Translating it yields CASNIPRGGGYNEQFF.

There are many counts of this clonotype. V usage is TRBV28 and J usage is TRBJ1-2, with a tentative D call TRBD1 (5 bases). The CDR3 loop spans 14 amino acids. The germline V gene has CDR1 MDHEN and CDR2 SYDVKM. Trimming pared 5 bases from V and 8 bases from J, leaving 18 bases between. CDR3 nucleotide sequence: TGTGCCAGCAGTCCATCTTGGGGGGGAGAGGGCTACACCTTC. Protein sequence: CASSPSWGGEGYTF.

This clonotype was detected many times. As DNA, the CDR3 is TGTGCCAGCAGCGTAGCTACACAAACCTTCAGCACAGATACGCAGTATTTT. The encoded protein is CASSVATQTFSTDTQYF. The J gene is TRBJ2-3, the V gene TRBV9; D uncertain. Germline V gene lookup returns CDR1 SGDLS and CDR2 YYNGEE. V shed 0 bases and J shed 0 bases, with 14 bases lying between them. The CDR3 is 17 residues long.

This clonotype came up many times. The rearrangement joins TRBV5-5 to TRBJ2-3, with 9 bases fitting TRBD2. The CDR3 is 15 residues long. Germline V gene data show CDR1 as SGHKS and CDR2 as YYEKEE (reference sequence). Trimming removed 3 bases from V and 2 bases from J; junction bases left unmatched: 4. CDR3 residues: CASSSGLASTDTQYF. In DNA form, the CDR3 reads TGTGCCAGCAGCTCCGGACTAGCGTCCACAGATACGCAGTATTTT.

Ten or more counts support this clonotype. This chain uses TRBV4-3 with TRBJ2-1; 10 bases agree with TRBD2. The CDR3 consists of 15 residues. The germline gives CDR1 LGHNA, CDR2 YSLEER. V dropped 2 bases and J dropped 6; count of bases not matched to a gene: 4. CDR3 sequence (DNA): TGCGCCAGCAGCCAACCTAGCGGGGGCCTCAATGAGCAGTTCTTC. Its protein is CASSQPSGGLNEQFF.

The chain recombines TRBV7-2 with TRBJ1-5, with 8 positions matching TRBD1. Germline V gene sequence: CDR1 SGHTA, CDR2 FQGNSA. The CDR3 sequence is 15 residues long. The V segment lost 4 bases and the J segment 2 bases; nucleotides outside the gene matches: 4. In DNA form, the CDR3 reads TGTGCCAGCAGCTGGCAGGGGGCGGGCAATCAGCCCCAGCATTTT. Translated, it gives CASSWQGAGNQPQHF.

The chain combines TRBV6-1 with TRBJ2-3; D could derive from TRBD1 or TRBD2 (5 bases each). The CDR3 is 16 amino acids. Germline lookup yields CDR1 MNHNS and CDR2 SASEGT. Trimming took off 7 bases at V and 5 bases at J, with 22 bases between the two ends. CDR3 coding DNA: TGTGCCAGCATGGCCCCACGGGGCAGGGAAGGAGATACGCAGTATTTT. Translated: CASMAPRGREGDTQYF.

This clonotype was seen ten or more times. V is TRBV5-1 and J is TRBJ1-1, with D possibly being TRBD1 (5 bases). CDR1 and CDR2 (germline): SGHRS, YFSETQ. This CDR3 has 15 amino acids. Trimming stripped 0 bases from V and 4 bases from J, with 13 bases between. The CDR3 loop reads CASSLEGRAGTEAFF. CDR3 DNA: TGCGCCAGCAGCTTGGAGGGCAGGGCGGGCACTGAAGCTTTCTTT.

The table lists this clonotype with many counts. V gene TRBV7-2 combines with J gene TRBJ2-1, with D perhaps TRBD2 (7 bases). V lost 2 bases and J lost 5, with 13 bases in between. The length of the CDR3 is 15 residues. Germline V gene data show CDR1 as SGHTA and CDR2 as FQGNSA. CDR3 sequence: CASSLWGGNNNEQFF. The CDR3 DNA reads TGTGCCAGCAGCTTATGGGGGGGCAATAACAATGAGCAGTTCTTC.

As concerns this clonotype: A single base separates this from a much larger clone, so it may be a read error. The chain carries TRBV6-6 and TRBJ2-1, with a possible D match to TRBD1 (6 bases). Per germline, CDR1 MNHNY and CDR2 SVGAGI (reference sequence). V lost 6 bases and J lost 9, with 12 bases in between. The CDR3 covers 12 residues. This CDR3 is CASRQGIGEQFF. CDR3 DNA sequence: TGTGCCAGCAGACAGGGAATTGGTGAGCAGTTCTTC.

The chain uses TRBV5-4 and TRBJ2-7, with 8 nucleotides matching TRBD1. J gave up 0 bases and V 0 bases, and 2 bases lay outside the gene matches. CDR1 and CDR2 from the germline V gene are SGHNT and YYREEE (reference sequence). The CDR3 consists of 15 residues. This chain's CDR3 is CASSLGQGISYEQYF. As DNA, the CDR3 is TGTGCCAGCAGCTTGGGACAGGGGATCTCCTACGAGCAGTACTTC.

This clonotype was counted many times. This chain links TRBV6-1 with TRBJ1-3, with TRBD1 matching 9 bases. Per the germline V gene, CDR1 is MNHNS and CDR2 is SASEGT. V lost 4 bases and J lost 2; bases outside the gene matches: 6. There are 16 residues in the CDR3. Here the CDR3 DNA reads TGTGCCAGCAGTGGACTAGGGACAGGGACTGGAAACACCATATATTTT. Protein sequence: CASSGLGTGTGNTIYF.

The sample holds many counts of this clonotype. The chain joins TRBV28 to TRBJ1-5; tentative D call: TRBD1 (5 bases). Germline CDR1 is MDHEN and CDR2 is SYDVKM. Trimming cost V 8 bases and J 4 bases, with 9 bases left between them. The CDR3 runs to 12 residues. The CDR3 loop is CASAAGNQPQHF. The DNA of the CDR3 is TGTGCCAGCGCTGCAGGGAATCAGCCCCAGCATTTT.

This clonotype was seen ten or more times. This chain uses TRBV18 with TRBJ2-3; unclear D gene. The germline V and J ends were trimmed by 2 bases and 3 bases, with 6 bases remaining between them. CDR1 is KGHSH, CDR2 LQKENI, per germline. The CDR3 covers 13 residues. For the CDR3, the DNA is TGTGCCAGCTCACCATCCCAGACAGATACGCAGTATTTT. Translating gives CASSPSQTDTQYF. Full variable domain (rest looked up from reference TRBV18 and TRBJ2-3): NAGVMQNPRHLVRRRGQEARLRCSPMKGHSHVYWYRQLPEEGLKFMVYLQKENIIDESGMPKERFSAEFPKEGPSILRIQQVVRGDSAAYFCASSPSQTDTQYFGPGTRLTVL.

This clonotype was observed a few times. J is TRBJ2-5 and V is TRBV19; 8 bases are a match to TRBD2. Trimming at V came to 7 bases and at J to 2 bases, leaving 3 bases not matched to a gene. The CDR3 is made up of 13 amino acids. Germline CDR1 LNHDA, CDR2 SQIVND (reference sequence). Here the CDR3 DNA reads TGTGCCAGTATCGGGGGGGTTCAAGAGACCCAGTACTTC. Translating gives CASIGGVQETQYF.

This clonotype was counted ten times or more. This sequence joins TRBV5-6 and TRBJ2-3; the D gene could be TRBD1 or TRBD2 (6 bases each). Germline CDR1 SGHDT, CDR2 YYEEEE. The CDR3 loop spans 13 amino acids. The V end was cut by 7 bases, the J end by 6 bases, with 15 bases between. The CDR3 coding sequence is TGTGCCAGCTCCCTAGGGGGGCTGGATACGCAGTATTTT. The encoded protein is CASSLGGLDTQYF.

The table lists this clonotype with many counts. This chain connects TRBV7-8 to TRBJ2-2; D is ambiguous. The CDR3 has 14 residues. Germline V gene lookup returns CDR1 SGHVS and CDR2 FQNEAQ. With 1 base removed from V and 4 bases from J, the gap between germline ends came to 7 bases. DNA of the CDR3: TGTGCCAGCAGCTTAGTACGAGGCACCGGGGAGCTGTTTTTT. Protein: CASSLVRGTGELFF.

The sample holds many counts of this clonotype. The rearrangement joins TRBV6-1 to TRBJ2-3; TRBD2 aligns across 8 bases. CDR1 is MNHNS and CDR2 is SASEGT in the germline V gene. This CDR3 is 14 amino acids long. Trimming cost V 6 bases and J 5 bases; bases outside gene matches: 7. The CDR3 loop reads CASSRSGGGDTQYF. Written as DNA, the CDR3 is TGTGCCAGCAGCCGGAGCGGGGGTGGAGATACGCAGTATTTT.

This clonotype has at least ten counts. The chain uses TRBV5-1 and TRBJ2-5, with 8 bases fitting TRBD2. Germline CDR1 and CDR2: SGHRS and YFSETQ. The J segment lost 5 bases and the V segment lost 5 bases, leaving 14 bases of the junction unmatched. The CDR3 length is 16 residues. The CDR3 DNA follows: TGCGCCAGCAGTACCTCTCCCGGGGGGGCCGGGGAGACCCAGTACTTC. Amino acid sequence: CASSTSPGGAGETQYF.

The chain combines TRBV24-1 with TRBJ2-5, with 9 bases identical to TRBD2. The CDR3 length is 13 residues. J lost 5 bases, V lost 3 bases, and 0 bases had no gene match. The germline gives CDR1 KGHDR, CDR2 SFDVKD. The CDR3 region is CATSDTSGETQYF. The DNA of the CDR3 is TGTGCCACCAGTGATACTAGCGGGGAGACCCAGTACTTC.

This clonotype was seen a few times. J is TRBJ2-1 and V is TRBV4-3, with D unresolved. CDR3 length equals 14 residues. Germline loops: CDR1 LGHNA, CDR2 YSLEER. V lost 0 bases, J lost 4 bases, and 7 bases lay in between. The CDR3 DNA reads TGCGCCAGCAGCCAAGATAACAAATACAATGAGCAGTTCTTC. Encoded protein: CASSQDNKYNEQFF.

This clonotype occurred many times. The chain joins TRBV5-1 to TRBJ2-3, with a tentative D call TRBD2 (5 bases). V shed 0 bases and J shed 0 bases, with 8 bases lying between them. This CDR3 is built from 15 residues. The germline CDR1 and CDR2 sequences are SGHRS and YFSETQ. The CDR3 DNA reads TGCGCCAGCAGCTTGGGTCTAGCCAGCACAGATACGCAGTATTTT. As protein: CASSLGLASTDTQYF.